Listed here are 2 T cell receptor beta chains from one sample, sequenced in a study of blood T cell repertoires in COVID-19. Sequenced by immunoSEQ multiplex PCR; TCRdb stores in-frame clones only, minus some. Here the sample spans more than 350,000 clones, around 89% being singletons. The material sequenced was PBMCs or T cells enriched from blood (not recorded which). The receptors come from a man younger than 30 who had recovered from COVID-19.

This chain links TRBV28 with TRBJ2-5; D not resolved. V was shortened by 5 bases and J by 13 bases, with 17 bases between the two germline ends. This CDR3 has 12 amino acids. CDR1 is MDHEN and CDR2 is SYDVKM in the germline V gene. This CDR3 reads CASSPIDKQAYF. In DNA form, the CDR3 reads TGTGCCAGCAGTCCCATCGACAAGCAGGCGTACTTC.

The V gene is TRBV28, the J gene TRBJ1-2; 12 nucleotides agree with TRBD1. The ends lost 5 bases at V and 8 bases at J; junction bases unmatched: 9. Germline CDR1 MDHEN, CDR2 SYDVKM. This CDR3 is built from 15 residues. The CDR3 DNA reads TGTGCCAGCAGTATACCGGGACAGGGGGCGCGCGGCTACACCTTC. Amino acids: CASSIPGQGARGYTF.